Below are 11 T cell receptor beta chains sequenced from a single sample in a study of control samples from healthy donors and cancer patients (dated by TCRdb to the early 2020s). The library was made by the immunoSEQ multiplex PCR assay. Entries here come from immuneACCESS through TCRdb and include only in-frame sequences with V and J called. Some clones fail to appear in such tables; in the studies checked, an unresolved V gene covers under half of the shortfall, and the cause of the remainder is unknown. Counted in this sample were 99,000 or so clones; 82% of them appeared once. The ten largest make up about 2% of the sample. The sequenced sample was blood. These receptors originate from a man aged 55-75 years in good health.

The table lists this clone with many counts. The chain couples TRBV4-1 to TRBJ1-1; the match to TRBD1 covers 9 bases. V shed 0 bases and J 6 bases; nucleotides not matched to a gene: 11. This CDR3 has 17 residues. CDR1 is MGHRA, CDR2 YSYEKL, per germline. The CDR3 reads CASSQDLLGTGLPEAFF. CDR3 sequence (DNA): TGCGCCAGCAGCCAAGATCTGTTAGGGACAGGGCTGCCTGAAGCTTTCTTT.

The chain joins TRBV10-3 to TRBJ2-5; no reliable D call. Germline lookup yields CDR1 ENHRY and CDR2 SYGVKD. This CDR3 comprises 11 residues. Trimming took off 3 bases at V and 3 bases at J, with 2 bases between the two ends. DNA of the CDR3: TGTGCCATCAGTGAAGAAGAGACCCAGTACTTC. It is translated as CAISEEETQYF.

The table lists this clone with a count of one. CDR3 nucleotides: TGTGCCTGGAGGATGACAGGGAAAAATTCACCCCTCCACTTT. Protein product: CAWRMTGKNSPLHF. The chain recombines TRBV30 with TRBJ1-6; 7 bases are a match to TRBD1. V lost 3 bases to trimming and J lost 7 bases; unmatched junction nucleotides: 6. The CDR3 totals 14 residues. Germline CDR1 and CDR2: GTSNPN and SVGIG (reference sequence).

The chain is built from TRBV6-5 and TRBJ1-5; 7 positions agree with TRBD1. Unmatched junction bases numbered 10, after V lost 7 bases and J lost 4 bases. CDR1 and CDR2 from the germline V gene are MNHEY and SVGAGI. This CDR3 is 15 amino acids long. CDR3 in amino acids: CASISGGIGNQPQHF. Written as DNA, the CDR3 is TGTGCCAGCATTTCAGGGGGGATTGGGAATCAGCCCCAGCATTTT.

In this sample, this clone turned up a few times. This chain connects TRBV30 to TRBJ1-1; 8 nucleotides match TRBD1. Germline V gene sequence: CDR1 GTSNPN, CDR2 SVGIG (reference sequence). The V segment lost 1 base and the J segment 3 bases; nucleotides outside the gene matches: 10. CDR3 length: 16 residues. The CDR3 spells CAWSEDRAYGDTEAFF. The CDR3 nucleotides read TGTGCCTGGAGTGAGGACAGGGCTTATGGGGACACTGAAGCTTTCTTT.

This sequence joins TRBV7-6 and TRBJ2-7; TRBD1 aligns across 9 bases. The germline V gene encodes CDR1 SGHVS and CDR2 FNYEAQ. CDR3 length: 14 residues. V trimming: 2 bases; J trimming: 6 bases; junction bases outside the gene matches: 5. This CDR3 is CASSLRQGGSEQYF. The CDR3 DNA reads as TGTGCCAGCAGCTTAAGACAGGGGGGAAGCGAGCAGTACTTC.

The chain joins TRBV30 to TRBJ1-1; a weak D match, TRBD1 (6 bases). CDR3 length: 13 residues. Germline V gene lookup returns CDR1 GTSNPN and CDR2 SVGIG (reference sequence). Trimming cost V 1 base and J 4 bases, with 10 bases left between them. In nucleotides, the CDR3 is TGTGCCTGGAGTGCAACAGGGTTCACTGAAGCTTTCTTT. Its translation: CAWSATGFTEAFF.

The chain uses TRBV5-1 and TRBJ2-5, with 10 nucleotides matching TRBD1. Germline CDR1 is SGHRS and CDR2 is YFSETQ. V shed 4 bases and J 1 base; nucleotides not matched to a gene: 19. The CDR3 is 20 residues long. This chain's CDR3 is CASSTGTGVLRGVGQETQYF. DNA for the CDR3: TGCGCCAGCAGCACCGGGACAGGGGTTTTAAGGGGGGTGGGCCAAGAGACCCAGTACTTC.

The J gene is TRBJ2-2, the V gene TRBV15, with D unclear. V lost 0 bases and J lost 7, with 12 bases in between. The germline CDR1 and CDR2 sequences are LNHNV and YYDKDF (reference sequence). This CDR3 region has 15 residues. CDR3 nucleotides: TGTGCCACCAGCAGAGATGGTGGGGTTGGCGGGGAGCTGTTTTTT. The encoded protein is CATSRDGGVGGELFF.

The V gene is TRBV14, the J gene TRBJ2-1; 11 bases are shared with TRBD2. The CDR3 runs 15 residues. V gave up 2 bases and J gave up 8 bases; unmatched junction bases: 5. Germline V gene lookup returns CDR1 SGHDN and CDR2 FVKESK. The CDR3 nucleotides read TGTGCCAGCAGCCAAATAGCGGGGGGGCTGGATGAGCAGTTCTTC. Protein sequence: CASSQIAGGLDEQFF.

This clone was observed a single time. The V and J genes are TRBV7-8 and TRBJ2-7, with D possibly matching TRBD1 (5 bases). Trimming stripped 7 bases from V and 0 bases from J, with 16 bases between. The CDR3 has 15 amino acids. The germline gives CDR1 SGHVS, CDR2 FQNEAQ. The CDR3 DNA is TGTGCCAGCAACCCCGAGGCAGGGTCCTCCTACGAGCAGTACTTC. It is translated as CASNPEAGSSYEQYF.